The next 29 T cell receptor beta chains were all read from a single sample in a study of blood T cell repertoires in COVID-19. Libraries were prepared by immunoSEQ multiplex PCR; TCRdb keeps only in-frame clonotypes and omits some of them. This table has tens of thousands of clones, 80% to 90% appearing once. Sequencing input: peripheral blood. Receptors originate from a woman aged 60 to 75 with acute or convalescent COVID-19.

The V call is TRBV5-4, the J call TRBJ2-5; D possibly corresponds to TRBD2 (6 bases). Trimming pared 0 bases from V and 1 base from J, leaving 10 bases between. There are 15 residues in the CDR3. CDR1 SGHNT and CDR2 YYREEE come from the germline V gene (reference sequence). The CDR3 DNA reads TGTGCCAGCAGCTTGGGGAGGGGTCTCCAAGAGACCCAGTACTTC. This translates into CASSLGRGLQETQYF.

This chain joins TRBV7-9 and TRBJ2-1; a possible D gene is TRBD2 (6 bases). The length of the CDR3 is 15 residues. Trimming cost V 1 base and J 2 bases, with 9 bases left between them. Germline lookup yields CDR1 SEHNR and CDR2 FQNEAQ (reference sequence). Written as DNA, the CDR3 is TGTGCCAGCAGCTTAGAACTAGCTGCCTACAATGAGCAGTTCTTC. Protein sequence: CASSLELAAYNEQFF. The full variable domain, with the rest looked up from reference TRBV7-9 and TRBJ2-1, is DTGVSQNPRHKITKRGQNVTFRCDPISEHNRLYWYRQTLGQGPEFLTYFQNEAQLEKSRLLSDRFSAERPKGSFSTLEIQRTEQGDSAMYLCASSLELAAYNEQFFGPGTRLTVL.

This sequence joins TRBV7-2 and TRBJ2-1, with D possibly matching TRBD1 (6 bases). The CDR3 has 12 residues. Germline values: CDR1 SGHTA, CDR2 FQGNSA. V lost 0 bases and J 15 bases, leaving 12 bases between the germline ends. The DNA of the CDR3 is TGTGCCAGCAGCTTAGCTTGGACAGAGGGGTTCTTC. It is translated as CASSLAWTEGFF.

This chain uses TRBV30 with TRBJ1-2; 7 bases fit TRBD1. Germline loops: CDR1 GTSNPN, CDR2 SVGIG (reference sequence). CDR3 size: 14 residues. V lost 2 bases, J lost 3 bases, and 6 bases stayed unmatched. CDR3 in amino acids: CAWSTKGAYYGYTF. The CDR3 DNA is TGTGCCTGGAGTACCAAGGGGGCTTACTATGGCTACACCTTC.

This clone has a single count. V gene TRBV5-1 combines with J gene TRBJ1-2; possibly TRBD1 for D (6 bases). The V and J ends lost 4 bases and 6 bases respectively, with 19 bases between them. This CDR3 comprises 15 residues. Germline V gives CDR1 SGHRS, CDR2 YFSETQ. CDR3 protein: CASSTLSGTFNGYTF. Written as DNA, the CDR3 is TGCGCCAGCAGCACCTTATCGGGGACATTTAATGGCTACACCTTC.

The CDR3 nucleotides read TGTGCCAGCAGCCTAAGTTCTGGGGCCAACGTCCTGACTTTC. This gives the protein CASSLSSGANVLTF. The chain is built from TRBV7-2 and TRBJ2-6; D call uncertain. CDR3 size: 14 residues. The germline CDR1 and CDR2 sequences are SGHTA and FQGNSA. V lost 5 bases to trimming and J lost 1 base, with 6 bases between them.

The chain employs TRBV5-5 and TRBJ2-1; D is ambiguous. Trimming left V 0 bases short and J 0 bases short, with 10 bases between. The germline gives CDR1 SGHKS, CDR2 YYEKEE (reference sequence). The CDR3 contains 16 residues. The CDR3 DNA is TGTGCCAGCAGCTTGGTGGCAGGAAGCTCCTACAATGAGCAGTTCTTC. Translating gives CASSLVAGSSYNEQFF.

The CDR3 DNA reads as TGTGCCAGCAGCCCCCGACGGGAGGACCTGGGCTCCTATAATTCACCCCTCCACTTT. The encoded protein is CASSPRREDLGSYNSPLHF. V is TRBV7-2 and J is TRBJ1-6; D uncertain. V was trimmed by 5 bases and J by 0 bases, leaving 20 bases between them. CDR3 length: 19 residues. CDR1 and CDR2 (germline): SGHTA, FQGNSA.

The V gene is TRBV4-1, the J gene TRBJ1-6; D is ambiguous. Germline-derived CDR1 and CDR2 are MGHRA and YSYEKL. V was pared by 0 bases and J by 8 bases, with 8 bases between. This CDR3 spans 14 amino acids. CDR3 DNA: TGCGCCAGCAGCCAAGAAGACGACTATTCACCCCTCCACTTT. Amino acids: CASSQEDDYSPLHF.

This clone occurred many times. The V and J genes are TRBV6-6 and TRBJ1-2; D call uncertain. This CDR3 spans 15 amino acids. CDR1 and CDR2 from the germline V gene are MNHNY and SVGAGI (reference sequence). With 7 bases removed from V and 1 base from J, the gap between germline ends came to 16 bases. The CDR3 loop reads CASTADIIFNYGYTF. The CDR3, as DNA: TGTGCCAGCACTGCCGACATAATTTTTAACTATGGCTACACCTTC.

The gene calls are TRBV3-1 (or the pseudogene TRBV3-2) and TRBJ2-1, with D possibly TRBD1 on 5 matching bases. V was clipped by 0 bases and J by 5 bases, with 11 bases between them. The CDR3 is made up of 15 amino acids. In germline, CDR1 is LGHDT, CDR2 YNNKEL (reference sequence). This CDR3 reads CASSQEGARHNEQFF. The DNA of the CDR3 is TGTGCCAGCAGCCAAGAAGGGGCCAGACACAATGAGCAGTTCTTC.

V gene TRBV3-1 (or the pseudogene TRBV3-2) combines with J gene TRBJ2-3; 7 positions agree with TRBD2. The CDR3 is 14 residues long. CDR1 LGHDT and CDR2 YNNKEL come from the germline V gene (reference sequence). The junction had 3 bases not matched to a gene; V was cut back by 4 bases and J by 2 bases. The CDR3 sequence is CASSRGLVTDTQYF. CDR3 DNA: TGTGCCAGCAGCCGCGGACTAGTCACAGATACGCAGTATTTT.

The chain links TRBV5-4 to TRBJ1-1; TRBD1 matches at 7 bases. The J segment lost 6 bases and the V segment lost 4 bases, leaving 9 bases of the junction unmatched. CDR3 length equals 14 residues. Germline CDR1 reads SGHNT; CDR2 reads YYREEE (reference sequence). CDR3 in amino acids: CASSVITGASEAFF. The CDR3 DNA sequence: TGTGCCAGCAGCGTAATAACAGGGGCCTCTGAAGCTTTCTTT.

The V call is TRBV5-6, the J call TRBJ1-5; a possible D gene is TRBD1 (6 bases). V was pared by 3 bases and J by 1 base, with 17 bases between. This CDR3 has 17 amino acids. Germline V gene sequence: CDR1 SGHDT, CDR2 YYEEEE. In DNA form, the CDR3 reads TGTGCCAGCAGCTCCTGGACAGCCCTTGGGAGCAATCAGCCCCAGCATTTT. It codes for CASSSWTALGSNQPQHF.

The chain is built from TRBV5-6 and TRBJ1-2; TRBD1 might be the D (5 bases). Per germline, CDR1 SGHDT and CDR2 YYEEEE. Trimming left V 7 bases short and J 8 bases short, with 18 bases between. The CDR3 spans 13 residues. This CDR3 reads CASFVEGRGGYTF. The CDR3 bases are TGTGCCAGCTTTGTAGAAGGAAGGGGCGGCTACACCTTC.

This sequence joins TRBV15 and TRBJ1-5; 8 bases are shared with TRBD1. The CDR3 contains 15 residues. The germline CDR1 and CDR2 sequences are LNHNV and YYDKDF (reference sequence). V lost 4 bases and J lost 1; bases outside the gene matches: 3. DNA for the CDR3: TGTGCCACCAGCACCGGACAGGGAAGCAATCAGCCCCAGCATTTT. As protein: CATSTGQGSNQPQHF. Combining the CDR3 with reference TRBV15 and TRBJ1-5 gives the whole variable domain DAMVIQNPRYQVTQFGKPVTLSCSQTLNHNVMYWYQQKSSQAPKLLFHYYDKDFNNEADTPDNFQSRRPNTSFCFLDIRSPGLGDTAMYLCATSTGQGSNQPQHFGDGTRLSIL.

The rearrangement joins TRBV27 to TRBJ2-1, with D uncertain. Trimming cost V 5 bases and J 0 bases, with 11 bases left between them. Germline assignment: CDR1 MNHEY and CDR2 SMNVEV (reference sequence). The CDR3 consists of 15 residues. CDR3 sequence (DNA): TGTGCCAGCAGTACCGACTCGAGCTCCTACAATGAGCAGTTCTTC. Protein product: CASSTDSSSYNEQFF.

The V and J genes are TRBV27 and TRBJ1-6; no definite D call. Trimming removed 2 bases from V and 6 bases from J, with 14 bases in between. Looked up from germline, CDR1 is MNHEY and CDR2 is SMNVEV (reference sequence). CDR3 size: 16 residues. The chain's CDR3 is CASSLGLGESNSPLHF. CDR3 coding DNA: TGTGCCAGCAGTTTAGGGTTAGGAGAGAGTAATTCACCCCTCCACTTT.

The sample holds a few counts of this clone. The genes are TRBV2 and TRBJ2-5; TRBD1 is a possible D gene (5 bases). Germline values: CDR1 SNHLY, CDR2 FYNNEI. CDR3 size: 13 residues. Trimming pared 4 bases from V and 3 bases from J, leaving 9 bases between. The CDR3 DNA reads TGTGCCAGCAGTGCCAGGGTGGAAGAGACCCAGTACTTC. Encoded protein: CASSARVEETQYF.

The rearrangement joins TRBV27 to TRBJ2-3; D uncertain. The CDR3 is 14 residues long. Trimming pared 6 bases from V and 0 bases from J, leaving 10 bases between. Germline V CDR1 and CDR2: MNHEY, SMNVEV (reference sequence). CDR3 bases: TGTGCCAGCAGGAGCCCCTCTAGCACAGATACGCAGTATTTT. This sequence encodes CASRSPSSTDTQYF.

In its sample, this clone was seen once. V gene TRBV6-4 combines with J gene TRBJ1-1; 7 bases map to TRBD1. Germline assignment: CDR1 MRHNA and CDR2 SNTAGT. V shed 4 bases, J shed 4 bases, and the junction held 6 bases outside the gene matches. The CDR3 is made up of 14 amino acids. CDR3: CASSATGTGTEAFF. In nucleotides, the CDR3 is TGTGCCAGCAGTGCGACAGGGACCGGCACTGAAGCTTTCTTT.

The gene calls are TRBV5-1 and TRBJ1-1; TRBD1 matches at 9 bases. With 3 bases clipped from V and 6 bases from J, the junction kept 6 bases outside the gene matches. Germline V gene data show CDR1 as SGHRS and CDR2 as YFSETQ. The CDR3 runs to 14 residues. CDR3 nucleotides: TGCGCCAGCAGCTCAACAGGGGGCGTACCTGAAGCTTTCTTT. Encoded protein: CASSSTGGVPEAFF.

The CDR3 coding sequence is TGCGCCAGCAGTCATAGCGGACAGGGTGGAGAGACCCAGTACTTC. Its protein product is CASSHSGQGGETQYF. The chain combines TRBV5-1 with TRBJ2-5, with 8 positions matching TRBD1. The CDR3 runs 15 residues. CDR1 SGHRS and CDR2 YFSETQ come from the germline V gene. With V trimmed by 5 bases and J by 4 bases, 10 bases remained unmatched. The full variable domain, in which reference TRBV5-1 and TRBJ2-5 provide the parts outside the CDR3, is KAGVTQTPRYLIKTRGQQVTLSCSPISGHRSVSWYQQTPGQGLQFLFEYFSETQRNKGNFPGRFSGRQFSNSRSEMNVSTLELGDSALYLCASSHSGQGGETQYFGPGTRLLVL.

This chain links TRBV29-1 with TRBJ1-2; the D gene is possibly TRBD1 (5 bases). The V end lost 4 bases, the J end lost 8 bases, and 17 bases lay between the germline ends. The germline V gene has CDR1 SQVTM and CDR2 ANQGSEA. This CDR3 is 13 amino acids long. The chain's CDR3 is CSVVQGGAGGYTF. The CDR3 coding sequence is TGCAGCGTTGTCCAGGGTGGGGCGGGAGGCTACACCTTC.

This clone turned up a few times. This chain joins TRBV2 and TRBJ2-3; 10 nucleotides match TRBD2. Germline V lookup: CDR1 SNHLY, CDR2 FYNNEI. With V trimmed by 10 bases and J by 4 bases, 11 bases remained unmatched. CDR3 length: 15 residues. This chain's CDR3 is CATRGSGGVSDTQYF. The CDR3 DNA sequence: TGTGCCACCAGAGGGAGCGGGGGGGTGTCAGATACGCAGTATTTT.

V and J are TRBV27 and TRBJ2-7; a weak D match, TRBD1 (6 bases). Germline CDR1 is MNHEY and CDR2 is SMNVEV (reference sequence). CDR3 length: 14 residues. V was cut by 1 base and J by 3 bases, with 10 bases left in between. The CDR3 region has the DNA TGTGCCAGCAGTTTATATAGCAGGGGCTACGAGCAGTACTTC. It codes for CASSLYSRGYEQYF.

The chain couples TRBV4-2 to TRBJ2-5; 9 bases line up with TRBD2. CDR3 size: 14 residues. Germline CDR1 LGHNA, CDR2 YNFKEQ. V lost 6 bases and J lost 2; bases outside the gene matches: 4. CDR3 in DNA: TGTGCCAGCAGTCGAGCGGGGGGACAAGAGACCCAGTACTTC. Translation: CASSRAGGQETQYF.

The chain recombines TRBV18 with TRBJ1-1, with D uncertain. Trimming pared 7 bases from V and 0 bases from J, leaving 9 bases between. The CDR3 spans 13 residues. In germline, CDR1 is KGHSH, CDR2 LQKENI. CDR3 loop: CASCEDLNTEAFF. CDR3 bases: TGTGCCAGCTGTGAGGATTTGAACACTGAAGCTTTCTTT.

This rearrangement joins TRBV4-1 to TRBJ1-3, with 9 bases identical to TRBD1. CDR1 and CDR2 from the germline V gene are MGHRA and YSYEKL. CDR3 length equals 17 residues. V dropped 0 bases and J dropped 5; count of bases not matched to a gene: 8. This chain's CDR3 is CASSQDGKGQGRNTIYF. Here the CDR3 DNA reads TGCGCCAGCAGCCAAGATGGAAAGGGACAGGGCCGAAACACCATATATTTT.